Below are 27 T cell receptor beta chains sequenced from a single sample in a study of early T cells in non-severe SARS-CoV-2 infection. TCRdb ran MiXCR on the 5' RACE reads and lists one entry per CDR3 protein. The data show 80,000 to 100,000 distinct CDR3 sequences, with approximately 11% seen just once and roughly 4.8% held by the top ten. Sequencing used whole blood, obtained at baseline. Receptors originate from an adult who was a healthcare worker with PCR-confirmed SARS-CoV-2 infection or an uninfected control (not recorded which).

This clonotype was counted a single time. The V and J genes are TRBV29-1 and TRBJ2-3; possible D gene TRBD1, 6 bases. CDR1 and CDR2 from the germline V gene are SQVTM and ANQGSEA. The CDR3 is made up of 13 amino acids. V was pared by 6 bases and J by 0 bases, with 10 bases between. The CDR3 loop reads CSVGTFSTDTQYF. CDR3 nucleotides: TGCAGCGTCGGGACATTTAGCACAGATACGCAGTATTTT.

This clonotype was found many times. The J gene is TRBJ1-1, the V gene TRBV3-1, with 8 bases fitting TRBD1. V shed 4 bases, J shed 1 base, and the junction held 8 bases outside the gene matches. The CDR3 contains 16 residues. In germline, CDR1 is LGHDT, CDR2 YNNKEL (reference sequence). CDR3: CASSPLQGAGNTEAFF. The DNA for the CDR3 is TGTGCCAGCAGCCCCCTGCAGGGGGCCGGGAACACTGAAGCTTTCTTT. Full variable domain (outside the CDR3, taken from reference TRBV3-1 and TRBJ1-1): DTAVSQTPKYLVTQMGNDKSIKCEQNLGHDTMYWYKQDSKKFLKIMFSYNNKELIINETVPNRFSPKSPDKAHLNLHINSLELGDSAVYFCASSPLQGAGNTEAFFGQGTRLTVV.

This clonotype has a handful of counts. The rearrangement links TRBV2 to TRBJ2-3; D is uncertain. Per germline, CDR1 SNHLY and CDR2 FYNNEI. This CDR3 is 15 amino acids long. The germline V and J ends were trimmed by 6 bases and 2 bases, with 15 bases remaining between them. The CDR3 bases are TGTGCCAGCAGCCCCGCGATTCTTGACACAGATACGCAGTATTTT. This codes for CASSPAILDTDTQYF.

This chain connects TRBV24-1 to TRBJ2-7, with D possibly TRBD1 on 7 matching bases. V lost 2 bases and J lost 4, with 17 bases in between. There are 16 residues in the CDR3. CDR1 is KGHDR and CDR2 is SFDVKD in the germline V gene. Written as DNA, the CDR3 is TGTGCCACCAGTGATTCCCGCGGAGGGGGCACTTACGAGCAGTACTTC. Translated: CATSDSRGGGTYEQYF.

This clonotype was found a few times. The rearrangement joins TRBV9 to TRBJ1-6; D is undetermined. The length of the CDR3 is 14 residues. With 5 bases removed from V and 6 bases from J, the gap between germline ends came to 12 bases. Germline lookup yields CDR1 SGDLS and CDR2 YYNGEE. The CDR3 sequence is CASSDGVSNSPLHF. In DNA form, the CDR3 reads TGTGCCAGCAGTGACGGTGTCTCTAATTCACCCCTCCACTTT.

The chain carries TRBV7-3 and TRBJ1-1; TRBD1 might be the D (5 bases). V lost 2 bases, J lost 4 bases, and 17 bases lay in between. The CDR3 is made up of 16 amino acids. Per the germline V gene, CDR1 is SGHTA and CDR2 is FQGTGA. CDR3 amino acids: CASSLGGAGTGTEAFF. CDR3 nucleotide sequence: TGTGCCAGCAGCTTAGGTGGGGCAGGGACCGGCACTGAAGCTTTCTTT.

This clonotype occurred once. This rearrangement joins TRBV18 to TRBJ2-7, with 7 bases aligning to TRBD1. The V gene end was trimmed by 3 bases and the J gene end by 5 bases; junction bases not matched to a gene: 4. The CDR3 runs 13 residues. Germline V gene sequence: CDR1 KGHSH, CDR2 LQKENI. DNA of the CDR3: TGTGCCAGCTCACCTATTCAGGGGGACGAGCAGTACTTC. Amino acids: CASSPIQGDEQYF.

This clonotype occurred many times. The rearrangement links TRBV5-1 to TRBJ1-2; tentative D call: TRBD1 (5 bases). Trimming took off 0 bases at V and 2 bases at J, with 8 bases between the two ends. This CDR3 region has 14 residues. Germline V gene lookup returns CDR1 SGHRS and CDR2 YFSETQ. The CDR3 here is CASSLEGSNYGYTF. CDR3 in DNA: TGCGCCAGCAGCTTGGAGGGGTCCAACTATGGCTACACCTTC.

This clonotype was counted ten times or more. The V and J genes are TRBV7-2 and TRBJ1-6, with TRBD1 as a possible D gene (6 bases). Trimming stripped 5 bases from V and 9 bases from J, with 17 bases between. CDR1 is SGHTA and CDR2 is FQGNSA in the germline V gene. The CDR3 extends over 15 amino acids. The CDR3 reads CASSATGNGLSPLHF. In DNA, the CDR3 is TGTGCCAGCAGCGCTACAGGGAATGGGCTTTCACCCCTCCACTTT.

This clonotype was counted ten times or more. The chain has TRBV19 and TRBJ2-1, with 7 bases that match TRBD2. The ends lost 4 bases at V and 6 bases at J; junction bases unmatched: 12. In germline, CDR1 is LNHDA, CDR2 SQIVND (reference sequence). CDR3 length: 16 amino acids. CDR3 bases: TGTGCCAGTAGTACCTATCTAGCGGCGAAGATCAATGAGCAGTTCTTC. Encoded protein: CASSTYLAAKINEQFF.

The chain couples TRBV4-1 to TRBJ2-1; D may be TRBD2 (6 bases). Trimming pared 1 base from V and 8 bases from J, leaving 15 bases between. The germline V gene encodes CDR1 MGHRA and CDR2 YSYEKL. This CDR3 has 15 amino acids. The CDR3: CASSQGPGRGYEQFF. CDR3 nucleotide sequence: TGCGCCAGCAGCCAAGGACCCGGGCGGGGCTATGAGCAGTTCTTC.

This clonotype was seen many times. The chain couples TRBV6-5 to TRBJ1-1; no definite D call. V was cut by 6 bases and J by 2 bases, with 13 bases left in between. CDR3 size: 14 residues. Germline assignment: CDR1 MNHEY and CDR2 SVGAGI. As DNA, the CDR3 is TGTGCCAGCAGGGTGCATGAGCTAAACACTGAAGCTTTCTTT. Its translation: CASRVHELNTEAFF.

This clonotype was seen ten or more times. V and J are TRBV6-5 and TRBJ2-7; 10 positions agree with TRBD1. Losses at the gene ends were 7 bases for V and 1 base for J; bases not matched to a gene: 4. Looked up from germline, CDR1 is MNHEY and CDR2 is SVGAGI. This CDR3 has 14 amino acids. The CDR3 DNA follows: TGTGCCAGCACCCGGGACAGGGGTTCCTACGAGCAGTACTTC. Amino acid sequence: CASTRDRGSYEQYF.

The table lists this clonotype with a few counts. The genes are TRBV14 and TRBJ2-3; D may be TRBD1 or TRBD2 (6 bases each). CDR3 length: 15 residues. The V end was cut by 1 base, the J end by 3 bases, with 11 bases between. CDR1 is SGHDN, CDR2 FVKESK, per germline. DNA of the CDR3: TGTGCCAGCAGCCAAGCGGGGGCCGTGACAGATACGCAGTATTTT. This codes for CASSQAGAVTDTQYF.

This clonotype was seen ten or more times. The chain couples TRBV7-3 to TRBJ2-1; no clear D. This CDR3 region has 15 residues. CDR1 is SGHTA and CDR2 is FQGTGA in the germline V gene. V lost 0 bases and J lost 6, with 12 bases in between. This CDR3 reads CASSLTGYGFNEQFF. The CDR3 DNA is TGTGCCAGCAGCTTAACCGGATACGGATTCAATGAGCAGTTCTTC.

This clonotype was seen at least ten times. The J gene is TRBJ1-1, the V gene TRBV5-1, with 7 bases aligning to TRBD1. CDR1 is SGHRS and CDR2 is YFSETQ in the germline V gene. V was clipped by 4 bases and J by 1 base; unmatched bases: 10. The CDR3 is made up of 16 amino acids. The CDR3 DNA sequence: TGCGCCAGCAGCCGATCGCCTACAGGGGAGAACACTGAAGCTTTCTTT. This gives the protein CASSRSPTGENTEAFF.

A few counts support this clonotype. The V gene is TRBV28, the J gene TRBJ2-7, with a tentative D call TRBD1 (6 bases). The CDR3 spans 14 residues. V shed 1 base and J shed 5 bases, with 12 bases lying between them. The germline gives CDR1 MDHEN, CDR2 SYDVKM. The CDR3 region has the DNA TGTGCCAGCAGTTTATCCCCGGACAGCCACGAGCAGTACTTC. It encodes CASSLSPDSHEQYF. The entire variable domain, with the rest obtained from reference TRBV28 and TRBJ2-7, is as follows: DVKVTQSSRYLVKRTGEKVFLECVQDMDHENMFWYRQDPGLGLRLIYFSYDVKMKEKGDIPEGYSVSREKKERFSLILESASTNQTSMYLCASSLSPDSHEQYFGPGTRLTVT.

In its sample, this clonotype was seen many times. V is TRBV11-2 and J is TRBJ2-7; D is undetermined. Germline values: CDR1 SGHAT, CDR2 FQNNGV. The CDR3 is made up of 15 amino acids. V shed 0 bases and J shed 2 bases, with 11 bases lying between them. The CDR3 sequence: CASSLDLAGPYEQYF. The CDR3 coding sequence is TGTGCCAGCAGCTTAGATCTTGCAGGACCCTACGAGCAGTACTTC. Full variable domain (missing parts from reference TRBV11-2 and TRBJ2-7): EAGVAQSPRYKIIEKRQSVAFWCNPISGHATLYWYQQILGQGPKLLIQFQNNGVVDDSQLPKDRFSAERLKGVDSTLKIQPAKLEDSAVYLCASSLDLAGPYEQYFGPGTRLTVT.

J is TRBJ1-2 and V is TRBV6-2 or TRBV6-3, with TRBD1 matching 7 bases. V lost 6 bases to trimming and J lost 4 bases; unmatched junction nucleotides: 5. This CDR3 is 13 amino acids long. Germline V lookup: CDR1 MNHEY, CDR2 SVGEGT. The CDR3 sequence is CASSRQGRYGYTF. The CDR3 bases are TGTGCCAGCAGCCGACAGGGTCGCTATGGCTACACCTTC.

This clonotype has a handful of counts. The gene calls are TRBV7-2 and TRBJ2-3, with 11 bases identical to TRBD2. The CDR3 loop spans 16 amino acids. Germline loops: CDR1 SGHTA, CDR2 FQGNSA. Trimming at V came to 5 bases and at J to 2 bases, leaving 6 bases not matched to a gene. CDR3 region: CASSILAGAVTDTQYF. The DNA of the CDR3 is TGTGCCAGCAGCATACTAGCGGGGGCAGTCACAGATACGCAGTATTTT.

The chain links TRBV2 to TRBJ2-2; TRBD2 agrees at 8 bases. Germline lookup yields CDR1 SNHLY and CDR2 FYNNEI. This CDR3 has 15 amino acids. V lost 6 bases, J lost 3 bases, and 6 bases stayed unmatched. CDR3: CASREGLGYTGELFF. The CDR3 region has the DNA TGTGCCAGCAGAGAGGGACTAGGGTACACCGGGGAGCTGTTTTTT.

The J gene is TRBJ1-1, the V gene TRBV20-1, with D maybe TRBD1 (6 bases). Per germline, CDR1 DFQATT and CDR2 SNEGSKA (reference sequence). The CDR3 is 14 amino acids. Trimming stripped 6 bases from V and 3 bases from J, with 17 bases between. CDR3 sequence (DNA): TGCAGTGCGCAGACAGGAGGAGATGACACTGAAGCTTTCTTT. This sequence encodes CSAQTGGDDTEAFF.

The chain recombines TRBV9 with TRBJ2-1; TRBD1 agrees at 7 bases. Per germline, CDR1 SGDLS and CDR2 YYNGEE. The CDR3 runs 14 residues. With V trimmed by 6 bases and J by 6 bases, 9 bases remained unmatched. The CDR3 region is CASTLRGGSNEQFF. CDR3 DNA: TGTGCCAGCACCTTAAGAGGGGGCAGCAATGAGCAGTTCTTC.

Note on this clonotype: A much larger clone sits a single nucleotide away, making a read error possible. V gene TRBV21-1 combines with J gene TRBJ2-1; the table names TRBD2, a call not compared with the DNA. TRBV21-1 is marked as a pseudogene. This CDR3 spans 19 amino acids. The CDR3 region has the DNA TGTGCCAGCAGCAAAGACTCTAGCGGGGGGGAAAGCTCCTACAATGAGCAGTTCTTC. Its protein product is CASSKDSSGGESSYNEQFF.

V usage is TRBV6-6 and J usage is TRBJ2-7; TRBD1 agrees at 7 bases. Germline CDR1 MNHNY, CDR2 SVGAGI (reference sequence). J was trimmed by 2 bases and V by 6 bases; bases with no gene match: 13. The CDR3 loop spans 16 amino acids. CDR3 in DNA: TGTGCCAGCAGCTACCCCGGACAGGCCGGGACCTACGAGCAGTACTTC. Translation: CASSYPGQAGTYEQYF.

This clonotype has just a few counts. V and J are TRBV2 and TRBJ1-2; D ambiguous. Germline-derived CDR1 and CDR2 are SNHLY and FYNNEI. This CDR3 comprises 13 residues. V lost 5 bases and J lost 8, with 15 bases in between. CDR3 in DNA: TGTGCCAGCAGTTCCACCGCCTTTGCAGGCTACACCTTC. Its translation is CASSSTAFAGYTF.

This clonotype was counted at least ten times. The rearrangement links TRBV24-1 to TRBJ1-5; D gene uncertain. Germline lookup yields CDR1 KGHDR and CDR2 SFDVKD. The CDR3 has 14 amino acids. V lost 4 bases and J lost 6, with 12 bases in between. The CDR3 is CATSEAPSRQPQHF. The DNA of the CDR3 is TGTGCCACCAGTGAAGCCCCCTCCCGTCAGCCCCAGCATTTT.